A selection of T cell receptor beta chains follows, all from one sample in a study of T cells after yellow fever vaccination. TCRdb processed the 5' RACE reads anew with MiXCR; each CDR3 protein has one entry. The table includes 250,000 to 400,000 distinct CDR3 sequences, 3.5% to 5% detected once. Source: PBMCs, taken 15 days after the yellow fever booster vaccination. The receptors shown here come from a man aged 18 to 29 who received the YFV17D yellow fever vaccine. The CDR3 runs from the conserved cysteine through the conserved F or W. Each record gives: V gene, CDR3 protein.

V gene: TRBV20-1; CDR3 protein: CSASAHNTGELFF
V gene: TRBV4-2; CDR3 protein: CASSQDYLGAGANVLTF
V gene: TRBV6-5; CDR3 protein: CASSPGADYGYTF
V gene: TRBV6-5; CDR3 protein: CASARDRGGYGYTF
V gene: TRBV12-3/TRBV12-4; CDR3 protein: CASRSGGASTDTQYF
V gene: TRBV5-4; CDR3 protein: CASSYNGLSVRETQYF
V gene: TRBV29-1; CDR3 protein: CSVADYSNQPQHF
V gene: TRBV6-5; CDR3 protein: CASSPGINGELFF
V gene: TRBV7-6; CDR3 protein: CASSLRLNNELFF
V gene: TRBV5-1; CDR3 protein: CASSPGTSNTEAFF
V gene: TRBV9; CDR3 protein: CASSGAVGNQPQHF
V gene: TRBV4-3; CDR3 protein: CASSQAEAYEQYF
V gene: TRBV7-2; CDR3 protein: CASSLQALDYGYTF
V gene: TRBV12-3/TRBV12-4; CDR3 protein: CASRLAGGIPTDTQYF
V gene: TRBV18; CDR3 protein: CASSLGNTDTQYF
V gene: TRBV15; CDR3 protein: CATSRGLAGAYEQYF